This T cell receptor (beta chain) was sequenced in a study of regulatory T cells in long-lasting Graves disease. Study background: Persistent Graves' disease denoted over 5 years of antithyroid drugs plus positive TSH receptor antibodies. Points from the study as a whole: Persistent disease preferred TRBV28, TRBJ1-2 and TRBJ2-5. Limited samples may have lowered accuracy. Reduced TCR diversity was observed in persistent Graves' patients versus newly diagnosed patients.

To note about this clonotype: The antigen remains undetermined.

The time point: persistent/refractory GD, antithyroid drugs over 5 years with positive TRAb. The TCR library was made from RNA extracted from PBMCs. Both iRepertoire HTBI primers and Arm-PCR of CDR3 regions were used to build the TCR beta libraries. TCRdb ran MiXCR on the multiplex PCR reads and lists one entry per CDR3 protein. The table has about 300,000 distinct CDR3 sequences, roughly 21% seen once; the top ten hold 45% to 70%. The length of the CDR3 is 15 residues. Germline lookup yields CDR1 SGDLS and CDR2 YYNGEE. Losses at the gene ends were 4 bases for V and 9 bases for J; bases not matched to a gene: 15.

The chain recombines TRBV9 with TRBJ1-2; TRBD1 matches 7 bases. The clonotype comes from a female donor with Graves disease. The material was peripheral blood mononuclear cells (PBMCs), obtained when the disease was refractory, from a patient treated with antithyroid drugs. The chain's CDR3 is CASSIDREGDYSYTF. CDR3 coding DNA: TGTGCCAGCAGCATCGACAGGGAGGGCGATTATAGCTACACCTTC.